The present TCR beta chain was sequenced within a study of T cells after yellow fever vaccination. CDR3 length: 14 residues. V shed 6 bases and J 4 bases; nucleotides not matched to a gene: 9. The germline gives CDR1 DFQATT, CDR2 SNEGSKA (reference sequence). MiXCR, applied by TCRdb to the 5' RACE reads, yields one record per CDR3 protein. The repertoire holds about 220,000 distinct CDR3 sequences, with about 3% as singletons. This clonotype was detected only a few times. The chain uses TRBV20-1 and TRBJ2-1, with 7 bases aligning to TRBD1. The clonotype originates from a man younger than 35 who received the YFV17D yellow fever vaccine. Sequenced here: CD4+ T cells sorted from PBMCs, sampled 10 days after the yellow fever booster vaccination. This CDR3 reads CSASRDSLYNEQFF. CDR3 bases: TGCAGTGCCAGCCGGGACAGCCTATACAATGAGCAGTTCTTC.